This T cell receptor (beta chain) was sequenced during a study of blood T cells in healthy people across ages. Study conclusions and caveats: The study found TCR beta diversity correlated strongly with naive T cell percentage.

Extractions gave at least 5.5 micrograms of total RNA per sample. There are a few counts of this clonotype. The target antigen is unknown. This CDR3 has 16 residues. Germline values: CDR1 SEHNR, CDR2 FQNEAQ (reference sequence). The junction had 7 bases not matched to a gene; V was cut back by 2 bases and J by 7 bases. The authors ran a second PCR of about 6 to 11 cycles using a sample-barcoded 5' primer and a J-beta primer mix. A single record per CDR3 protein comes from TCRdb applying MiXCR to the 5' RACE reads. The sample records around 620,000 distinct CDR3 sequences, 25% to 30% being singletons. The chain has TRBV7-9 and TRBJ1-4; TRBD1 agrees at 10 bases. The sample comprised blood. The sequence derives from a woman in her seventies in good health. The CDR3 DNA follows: TGTGCCAGCAGCTTAACGACGGGACAGGGGTCTGAAAAACTGTTTTTT. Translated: CASSLTTGQGSEKLFF.